Listed here are 2 T cell receptor beta chains from one sample, sequenced in a study of radiotherapy plus CTLA-4 blockade in lung cancer. Using immunoSEQ multiplex PCR, the repertoire was profiled, and TCRdb retains in-frame clones only, with some absent. This table holds about 76,000 clones, about 84% found once. The sequences come from peripheral blood, collected from a patient treated with radiotherapy plus ipilimumab. These receptors all come from a human donor with non-small cell lung cancer who had stable disease on radiotherapy plus ipilimumab.

The chain uses TRBV5-1 and TRBJ2-6; D unclear. The V and J ends lost 5 bases and 2 bases respectively, with 11 bases between them. Germline CDR1 SGHRS, CDR2 YFSETQ. The CDR3 consists of 15 residues. CDR3: CASRASGTGANVLTF. CDR3 sequence (DNA): TGCGCCAGCAGGGCCTCAGGAACTGGGGCCAACGTCCTGACTTTC.

The CDR3, as DNA: TGTGCCAGCTCACCATCATCGGGTTTTATCCTTGGCTACACCTTC. Encoded protein: CASSPSSGFILGYTF. V and J are TRBV18 and TRBJ1-2; D is uncertain. Trimming removed 2 bases at V and 7 bases at J, with 17 bases between. Germline CDR1 KGHSH, CDR2 LQKENI. CDR3 length equals 15 residues. Drawing the rest from reference TRBV18 and TRBJ1-2, the complete variable domain is NAGVMQNPRHLVRRRGQEARLRCSPMKGHSHVYWYRQLPEEGLKFMVYLQKENIIDESGMPKERFSAEFPKEGPSILRIQQVVRGDSAAYFCASSPSSGFILGYTFGSGTRLTVV.